The entry below gives a single T cell receptor beta chain sequence along with its context. Its specificity is unknown. The data derive from a study of CD8 T cells in ankylosing spondylitis. Germline V gene sequence: CDR1 LNHDA, CDR2 SQIVND (reference sequence). The CDR3 loop spans 15 amino acids. Trimming stripped 5 bases from V and 1 base from J, with 14 bases between. One entry per CDR3 protein, called by TCRdb with MiXCR from the 5' RACE reads. This sample has fewer than 450,000 distinct CDR3 sequences, with approximately 17% found just once. Study outcomes and limitations: Blood of patients with ankylosing spondylitis appeared to be characterized by a TCR beta motif of eight highly homologous variants. Clones linked to the disease showed a CD8+ phenotype. They occurred at relatively low frequencies in peripheral blood.

The gene calls are TRBV19 and TRBJ1-1; D is unresolved. The sample taken for sequencing was blood, either unsorted or a sorted T cell fraction (not recorded which). The TCR was taken from a male donor with ankylosing spondylitis. The CDR3 region has the DNA TGTGCCAGTAGTGGGCCTTCAACCCCGAACACTGAAGCTTTCTTT. Protein product: CASSGPSTPNTEAFF. The full variable domain, its missing parts supplied by reference TRBV19 and TRBJ1-1, is DGGITQSPKYLFRKEGQNVTLSCEQNLNHDAMYWYRQDPGQGLRLIYYSQIVNDFQKGDIAEGYSVSREKKESFPLTVTSAQKNPTAFYLCASSGPSTPNTEAFFGQGTRLTVV.